The clone carrying this T cell receptor beta chain was observed a single time. CDR3 length equals 16 residues. V lost 3 bases to trimming and J lost 2 bases; unmatched junction nucleotides: 11. The V gene's germline CDR1 is SGDLS and CDR2 YYNGEE. This sample is part of a study of control samples from healthy donors and cancer patients. Profiled with immunoSEQ multiplex PCR; TCRdb holds only in-frame clones, not every one. This sample has some 200,000 clones, with roughly 94% found just once. The material sequenced was blood. This chain connects TRBV9 to TRBJ2-7, with 7 bases aligning to TRBD2. The TCR originated in a man over 45 in good health. CDR3 protein: CASSAPAGEGTYEQYF. For the CDR3, the DNA is TGTGCCAGCAGCGCGCCCGCGGGGGAGGGGACCTACGAGCAGTACTTC.